Sequencing of this TCR beta chain was carried out in a study of cytomegalovirus exposure and HLA in healthy donors. Germline V gene data show CDR1 as MDHEN and CDR2 as SYDVKM. Trimming left V 7 bases short and J 5 bases short, with 26 bases between. This CDR3 contains 18 residues. Study-level findings and limits: In a later analysis, TCR beta V- and J-gene trimming was associated with a missense DCLRE1C variant. The study carried out a later analysis of TCR beta sequences. It associated 15,000 to 20,000 of them with specific HLA alleles at a false discovery rate of 0.05. The Asian-associated ancestry cluster reportedly had fewer N-insertions than the approximately 670-donor mean in a later analysis.

These donors counted as nominally healthy when sampled, but unrecorded immune exposures were likely. Primers: 60 Vbeta forward and 13 Jbeta reverse. Measured with immunoSEQ multiplex PCR; TCRdb has only the in-frame clones, and not every one. This table has over 100,000 clones, around 78% appearing once. As to this clone: What it recognizes is unknown.

The material sequenced was PBMCs. The clonotype originates from a woman in her thirties in good health and CMV-seropositive. The rearrangement links TRBV28 to TRBJ2-2; D is perhaps TRBD2 (6 bases). This CDR3 reads CASTTLVGTRRGTGELFF. CDR3 DNA: TGTGCCAGCACCACCTTAGTGGGGACCCGGCGGGGTACCGGGGAGCTGTTTTTT.